The 3 T cell receptor beta chains below come from one sample, sequenced in a study of T cell responses to AZD1222 COVID-19 vaccine. Sequenced by immunoSEQ multiplex PCR; TCRdb stores in-frame clones only, minus some. The sample contains 150,000 or so clones, under 90% of which appear only once. Sequences were derived from peripheral blood, sampled on day 0 of AZD1222 vaccination. Every receptor here comes from an adult in good health.

The sample holds a few counts of this clone. The V gene is TRBV2, the J gene TRBJ2-7; TRBD1 might be the D (6 bases). This CDR3 contains 13 residues. The V gene's germline CDR1 is SNHLY and CDR2 FYNNEI. Deletions cut 6 bases from V and 4 bases from J, with 13 bases between. The CDR3 region is CASRATGSYEQYF. The CDR3 DNA reads as TGTGCCAGCAGAGCCACAGGGTCTTACGAGCAGTACTTC.

This clone showed up just once. CDR3 sequence reads: CASSRGDGELFF. In DNA form, the CDR3 reads TGTGCCAGCAGTCGAGGGGACGGGGAGCTGTTTTTT. The genes are TRBV2 and TRBJ2-2; D is perhaps TRBD1 or TRBD2 (5 bases each). Between the trimmed V and J ends, which lost 5 bases and 7 bases, there was a span of 8 bases. This CDR3 comprises 12 residues. Germline V CDR1 and CDR2: SNHLY, FYNNEI.

The chain joins TRBV11-2 to TRBJ1-1, with a possible D match to TRBD1 (5 bases). V was shortened by 5 bases and J by 0 bases, with 16 bases between the two germline ends. The CDR3 totals 16 residues. Germline V lookup: CDR1 SGHAT, CDR2 FQNNGV. As DNA, the CDR3 is TGTGCCAGCAGCCCGGGGGAAGGTGGGATGAACACTGAAGCTTTCTTT. Encoded protein: CASSPGEGGMNTEAFF.